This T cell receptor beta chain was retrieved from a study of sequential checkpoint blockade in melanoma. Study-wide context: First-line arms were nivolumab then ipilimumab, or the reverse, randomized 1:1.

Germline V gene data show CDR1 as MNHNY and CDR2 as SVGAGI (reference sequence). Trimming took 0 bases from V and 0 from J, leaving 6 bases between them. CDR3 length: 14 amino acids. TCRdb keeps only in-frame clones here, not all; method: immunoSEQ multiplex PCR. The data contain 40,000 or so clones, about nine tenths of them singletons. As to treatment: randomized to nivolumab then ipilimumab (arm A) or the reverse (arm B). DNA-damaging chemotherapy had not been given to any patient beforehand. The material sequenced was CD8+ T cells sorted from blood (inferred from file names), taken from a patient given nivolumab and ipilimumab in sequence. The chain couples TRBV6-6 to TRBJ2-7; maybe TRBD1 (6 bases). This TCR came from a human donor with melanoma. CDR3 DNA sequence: TGTGCCAGCAGTTACTCGGACAGCTCCTACGAGCAGTACGTC. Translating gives CASSYSDSSYEQYV.